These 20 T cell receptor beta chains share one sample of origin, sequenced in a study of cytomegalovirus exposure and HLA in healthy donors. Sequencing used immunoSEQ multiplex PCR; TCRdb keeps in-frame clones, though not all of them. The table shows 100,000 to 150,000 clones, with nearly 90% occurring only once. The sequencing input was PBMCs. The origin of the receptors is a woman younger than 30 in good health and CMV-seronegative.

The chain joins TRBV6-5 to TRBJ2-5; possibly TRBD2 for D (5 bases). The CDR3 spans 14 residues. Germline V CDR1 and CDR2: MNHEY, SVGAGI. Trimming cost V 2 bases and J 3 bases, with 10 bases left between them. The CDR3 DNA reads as TGTGCCAGCAGTTACGGAGGCCGGGAAGAGACCCAGTACTTC. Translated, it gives CASSYGGREETQYF.

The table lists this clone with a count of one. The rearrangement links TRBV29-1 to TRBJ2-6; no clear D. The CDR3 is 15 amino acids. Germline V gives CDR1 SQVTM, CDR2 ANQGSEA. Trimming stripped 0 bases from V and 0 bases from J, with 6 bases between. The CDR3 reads CSVEDASSGANVLTF. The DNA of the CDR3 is TGCAGCGTTGAAGATGCCAGCTCTGGGGCCAACGTCCTGACTTTC.

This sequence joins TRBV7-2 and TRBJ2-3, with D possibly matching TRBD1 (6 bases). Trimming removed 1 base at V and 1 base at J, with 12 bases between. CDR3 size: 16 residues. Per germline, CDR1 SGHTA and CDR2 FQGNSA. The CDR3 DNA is TGTGCCAGCAGCTTAGTAGCAGGGGTCGGCACAGATACGCAGTATTTT. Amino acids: CASSLVAGVGTDTQYF. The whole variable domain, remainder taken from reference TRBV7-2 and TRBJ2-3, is GAGVSQSPSNKVTEKGKDVELRCDPISGHTALYWYRQSLGQGLEFLIYFQGNSAPDKSGLPSDRFSAERTGGSVSTLTIQRTQQEDSAVYLCASSLVAGVGTDTQYFGPGTRLTVL.

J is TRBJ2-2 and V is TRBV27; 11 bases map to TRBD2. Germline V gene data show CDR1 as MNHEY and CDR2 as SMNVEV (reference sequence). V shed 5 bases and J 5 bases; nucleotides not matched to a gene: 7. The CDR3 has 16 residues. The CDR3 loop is CASSTRLAGTTGELFF. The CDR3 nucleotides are TGTGCCAGCAGTACGCGACTAGCGGGGACAACCGGGGAGCTGTTTTTT.

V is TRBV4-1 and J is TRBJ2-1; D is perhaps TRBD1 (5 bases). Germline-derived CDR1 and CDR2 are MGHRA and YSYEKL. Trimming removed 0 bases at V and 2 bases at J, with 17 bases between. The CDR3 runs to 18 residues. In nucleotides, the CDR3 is TGCGCCAGCAGCCAAGATCCCCGCCAGGGCGTTACCTACAATGAGCAGTTCTTC. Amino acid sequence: CASSQDPRQGVTYNEQFF.

The CDR3 sequence is CASSSRSPRGEGYTF. The DNA for the CDR3 is TGTGCCAGCAGCAGTAGAAGTCCCAGGGGGGAAGGCTACACCTTC. The chain recombines TRBV28 with TRBJ1-2, with 7 bases lining up with TRBD1. Germline CDR1 reads MDHEN; CDR2 reads SYDVKM. The CDR3 is 15 amino acids. The junction had 15 bases not matched to a gene; V was cut back by 6 bases and J by 8 bases.

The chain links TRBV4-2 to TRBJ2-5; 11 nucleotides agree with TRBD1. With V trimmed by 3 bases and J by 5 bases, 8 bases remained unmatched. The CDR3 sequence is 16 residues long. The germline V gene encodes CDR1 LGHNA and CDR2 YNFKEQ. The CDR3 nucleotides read TGTGCCAGCAGCCAGGGCCACCGGGACAGGGGGGAGACCCAGTACTTC. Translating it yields CASSQGHRDRGETQYF.

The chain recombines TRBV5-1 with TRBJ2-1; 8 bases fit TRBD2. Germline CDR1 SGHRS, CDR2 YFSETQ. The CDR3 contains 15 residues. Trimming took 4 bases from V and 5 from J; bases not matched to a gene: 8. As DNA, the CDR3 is TGCGCCAGCAGCCTGTATAGCGGGGCGAACAATGAGCAGTTCTTC. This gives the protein CASSLYSGANNEQFF.

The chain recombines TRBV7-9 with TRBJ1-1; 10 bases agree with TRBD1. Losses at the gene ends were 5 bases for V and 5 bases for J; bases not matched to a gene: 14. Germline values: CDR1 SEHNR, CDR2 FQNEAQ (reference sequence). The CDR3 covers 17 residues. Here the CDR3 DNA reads TGTGCCAGCAGCGGGTGGGGGACAGGGGCGGAAGGGACTGAAGCTTTCTTT. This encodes CASSGWGTGAEGTEAFF.

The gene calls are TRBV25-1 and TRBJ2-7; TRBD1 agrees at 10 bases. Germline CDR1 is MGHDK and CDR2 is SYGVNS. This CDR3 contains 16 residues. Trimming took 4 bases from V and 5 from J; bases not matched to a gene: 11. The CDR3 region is CASSATGGEQIHEQYF. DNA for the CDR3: TGTGCCAGCAGTGCGACAGGGGGCGAACAAATCCACGAGCAGTACTTC.

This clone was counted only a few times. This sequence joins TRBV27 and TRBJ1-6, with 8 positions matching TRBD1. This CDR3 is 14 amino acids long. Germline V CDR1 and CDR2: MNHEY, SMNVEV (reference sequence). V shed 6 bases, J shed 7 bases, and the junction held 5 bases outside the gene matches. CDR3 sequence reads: CASRATGENSPLHF. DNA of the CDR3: TGTGCCAGCAGGGCGACAGGGGAGAATTCACCCCTCCACTTT.

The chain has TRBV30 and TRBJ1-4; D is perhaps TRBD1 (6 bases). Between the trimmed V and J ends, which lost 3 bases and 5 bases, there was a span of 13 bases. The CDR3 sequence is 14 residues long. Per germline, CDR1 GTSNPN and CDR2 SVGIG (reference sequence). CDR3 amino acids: CAWRTLRGNEKLFF. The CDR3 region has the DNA TGTGCCTGGAGGACCCTCAGGGGCAATGAAAAACTGTTTTTT. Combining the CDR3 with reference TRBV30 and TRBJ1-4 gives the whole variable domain SQTIHQWPATLVQPVGSPLSLECTVEGTSNPNLYWYRQAAGRGLQLLFYSVGIGQISSEVPQNLSASRPQDRQFILSSKKLLLSDSGFYLCAWRTLRGNEKLFFGSGTQLSVL.

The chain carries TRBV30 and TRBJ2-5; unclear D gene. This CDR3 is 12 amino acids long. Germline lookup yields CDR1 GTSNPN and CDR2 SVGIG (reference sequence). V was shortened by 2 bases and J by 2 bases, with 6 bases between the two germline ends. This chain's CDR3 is CAWSQAQETQYF. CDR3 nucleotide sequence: TGTGCCTGGAGTCAGGCACAAGAGACCCAGTACTTC.

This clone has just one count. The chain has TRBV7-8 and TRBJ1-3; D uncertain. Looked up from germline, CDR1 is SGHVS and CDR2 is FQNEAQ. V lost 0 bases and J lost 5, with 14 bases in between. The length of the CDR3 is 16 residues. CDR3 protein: CASSLAQTLERNTIYF. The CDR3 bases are TGTGCCAGCAGCTTAGCACAAACTCTGGAGAGAAACACCATATATTTT.

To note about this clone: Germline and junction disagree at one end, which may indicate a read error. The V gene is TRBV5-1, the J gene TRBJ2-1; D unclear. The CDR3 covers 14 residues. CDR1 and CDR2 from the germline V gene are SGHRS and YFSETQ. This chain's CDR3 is CASSLARQTDEQFF. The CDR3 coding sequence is TGCGCCAGCAGCTTGGCCCGGCAGACTGATGAACAGTTCTTC.

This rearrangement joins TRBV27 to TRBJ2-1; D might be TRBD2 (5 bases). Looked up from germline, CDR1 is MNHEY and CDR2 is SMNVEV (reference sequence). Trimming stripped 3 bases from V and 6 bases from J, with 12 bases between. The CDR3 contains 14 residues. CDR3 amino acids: CASSFGSSSNEQFF. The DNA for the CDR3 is TGTGCCAGCAGTTTTGGGTCTAGCAGCAATGAGCAGTTCTTC.

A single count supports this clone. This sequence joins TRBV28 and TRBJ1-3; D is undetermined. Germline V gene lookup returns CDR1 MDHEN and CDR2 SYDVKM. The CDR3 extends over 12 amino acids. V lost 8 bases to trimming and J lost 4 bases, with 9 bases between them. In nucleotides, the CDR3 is TGTGCCAGCCTGAGCCCAGGAAACACCATATATTTT. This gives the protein CASLSPGNTIYF.

The chain's CDR3 is CASSDLLAGAGDEQFF. The DNA of the CDR3 is TGTGCCAGCAGCGATTTACTAGCGGGGGCCGGGGATGAGCAGTTCTTC. The chain employs TRBV11-2 and TRBJ2-1; TRBD2 matches at 11 bases. Germline V gene sequence: CDR1 SGHAT, CDR2 FQNNGV. CDR3 size: 16 residues. Trimming at V came to 5 bases and at J to 8 bases, leaving 11 bases not matched to a gene. Using reference TRBV11-2 and TRBJ2-1 for the parts outside the CDR3, the full variable domain is EAGVAQSPRYKIIEKRQSVAFWCNPISGHATLYWYQQILGQGPKLLIQFQNNGVVDDSQLPKDRFSAERLKGVDSTLKIQPAKLEDSAVYLCASSDLLAGAGDEQFFGPGTRLTVL.

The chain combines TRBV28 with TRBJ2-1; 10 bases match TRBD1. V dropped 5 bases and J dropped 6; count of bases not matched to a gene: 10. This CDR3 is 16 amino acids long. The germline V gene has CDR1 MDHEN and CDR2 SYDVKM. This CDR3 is CASSRAGTGDSNEQFF. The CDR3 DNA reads TGTGCCAGCAGTAGAGCCGGGACAGGGGATTCCAATGAGCAGTTCTTC.

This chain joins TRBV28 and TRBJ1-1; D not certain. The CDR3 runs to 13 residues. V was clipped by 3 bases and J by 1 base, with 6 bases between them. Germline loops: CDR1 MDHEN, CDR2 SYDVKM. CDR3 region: CASSFNGNTEAFF. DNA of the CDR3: TGTGCCAGCAGTTTCAACGGGAACACTGAAGCTTTCTTT.